The next 19 T cell receptor beta chains were all read from a single sample in a study of T cell repertoires and HLA-DP antigens. Antigens of these TCRs are unknown. TCRdb's table, derived via immunoSEQ multiplex PCR, lists solely in-frame clones and lacks some. This table holds roughly 110,000 clones, 80% to 95% found once. Sequencing used CD4+ T cells from PBMCs. Receptors were obtained from a woman aged 18-30 years in good health and CMV-seronegative.

The V and J genes are TRBV9 and TRBJ2-2; D uncertain. The length of the CDR3 is 15 residues. Trimming shortened V by 4 bases and J by 4 bases, and 14 bases separated the two germline ends. The germline gives CDR1 SGDLS, CDR2 YYNGEE. Written as DNA, the CDR3 is TGTGCCAGCAGCCCCGTGGCGCGAGGCACCGGGGAGCTGTTTTTT. Its translation: CASSPVARGTGELFF.

The V gene is TRBV19, the J gene TRBJ2-5; a weak D match, TRBD1 (7 bases). Trimming left V 1 base short and J 1 base short, with 10 bases between. This CDR3 has 15 residues. The germline CDR1 and CDR2 sequences are LNHDA and SQIVND (reference sequence). CDR3: CASSIGQGGQETQYF. In DNA form, the CDR3 reads TGTGCCAGTAGTATAGGTCAGGGGGGCCAAGAGACCCAGTACTTC.

The CDR3 nucleotides read TGTGCCAGCAGCTTTGGCCTACCGGACTCCCTCCACTTT. Its translation is CASSFGLPDSLHF. The chain couples TRBV7-9 to TRBJ1-6, with no clear D. The germline V gene has CDR1 SEHNR and CDR2 FQNEAQ (reference sequence). V dropped 3 bases and J dropped 14 bases, with 14 bases sitting between them. The CDR3 is made up of 13 amino acids.

The genes are TRBV2 and TRBJ2-4; D not resolved. The CDR3 is made up of 14 amino acids. Trimming shortened V by 4 bases and J by 7 bases, and 14 bases separated the two germline ends. Germline values: CDR1 SNHLY, CDR2 FYNNEI. The CDR3, as DNA: TGTGCCAGCAGTGCTGGGGAAGCCGGGAACATTCAGTACTTC. This encodes CASSAGEAGNIQYF.

In its sample, this clone was seen once. The chain recombines TRBV28 with TRBJ2-7; 10 bases line up with TRBD1. From germline, CDR1 is MDHEN and CDR2 SYDVKM. The CDR3 length is 14 residues. The J segment lost 4 bases and the V segment lost 5 bases, leaving 5 bases of the junction unmatched. The CDR3 DNA reads TGTGCCAGCAGTGTAGGACAGGGGGGGTACGAGCAGTACGTC. Translated: CASSVGQGGYEQYV.

This clone is medium-sized within its sample. The CDR3 loop reads CASSGLTGKDGYTF. As DNA, the CDR3 is TGTGCCAGCAGCGGCTTGACAGGGAAGGATGGCTACACCTTC. This chain joins TRBV14 and TRBJ1-2; TRBD1 matches 7 bases. The length of the CDR3 is 14 residues. Germline lookup yields CDR1 SGHDN and CDR2 FVKESK. V lost 5 bases, J lost 6 bases, and 9 bases stayed unmatched.

This clone was seen once. V gene TRBV9 combines with J gene TRBJ2-1; 14 nucleotides agree with TRBD2. This CDR3 comprises 16 residues. The germline CDR1 and CDR2 sequences are SGDLS and YYNGEE. V dropped 0 bases and J dropped 7; count of bases not matched to a gene: 3. In DNA form, the CDR3 reads TGTGCCAGCAGCGTAGGGACTAGCGGGGGGTTGAATGAGCAGTTCTTC. Protein: CASSVGTSGGLNEQFF.

The chain employs TRBV7-9 and TRBJ2-3; 9 bases map to TRBD1. The CDR3 is 19 amino acids. The germline CDR1 and CDR2 sequences are SEHNR and FQNEAQ (reference sequence). Germline trimming cut 5 bases from V and 0 bases from J; bases unmatched to any gene: 15. The CDR3 sequence is CASSPKGQGPLSSTDTQYF. In nucleotides, the CDR3 is TGTGCCAGCAGCCCGAAGGGACAGGGACCCCTCTCTAGCACAGATACGCAGTATTTT.

CDR3: CASSLSWQSMGGYTF. As DNA, the CDR3 is TGCGCCAGCAGCTTGTCGTGGCAAAGTATGGGAGGCTACACCTTC. J is TRBJ1-2 and V is TRBV5-1; D uncertain. The CDR3 spans 15 residues. The V gene's germline CDR1 is SGHRS and CDR2 YFSETQ. Trimming removed 1 base at V and 8 bases at J, with 18 bases between. Complete variable domain (other parts from reference TRBV5-1 and TRBJ1-2): KAGVTQTPRYLIKTRGQQVTLSCSPISGHRSVSWYQQTPGQGLQFLFEYFSETQRNKGNFPGRFSGRQFSNSRSEMNVSTLELGDSALYLCASSLSWQSMGGYTFGSGTRLTVV.

The rearrangement uses TRBV28 and TRBJ2-2, with 8 bases lining up with TRBD2. Germline V gene sequence: CDR1 MDHEN, CDR2 SYDVKM. V trimming: 3 bases; J trimming: 7 bases; junction bases outside the gene matches: 4. The CDR3 is made up of 14 amino acids. CDR3 region: CASSFSGGDGELFF. The CDR3 nucleotides are TGTGCCAGCAGTTTTTCGGGAGGGGACGGGGAGCTGTTTTTT.

Only one count was recorded for this clone. V and J are TRBV9 and TRBJ2-1; TRBD2 agrees at 9 bases. CDR1 and CDR2 from the germline V gene are SGDLS and YYNGEE. V shed 0 bases, J shed 2 bases, and the junction held 6 bases outside the gene matches. The CDR3 runs 17 residues. In DNA form, the CDR3 reads TGTGCCAGCAGCGTAGCTCAGCTAGCGGGGCCCTACAATGAGCAGTTCTTC. Translated, it gives CASSVAQLAGPYNEQFF. Using reference TRBV9 and TRBJ2-1 for the parts outside the CDR3, the full variable domain is DSGVTQTPKHLITATGQRVTLRCSPRSGDLSVYWYQQSLDQGLQFLIQYYNGEERAKGNILERFSAQQFPDLHSELNLSSLELGDSALYFCASSVAQLAGPYNEQFFGPGTRLTVL.

V is TRBV5-4 and J is TRBJ2-3; 7 bases fit TRBD2. Germline CDR1 reads SGHNT; CDR2 reads YYREEE (reference sequence). J lost 0 bases, V lost 2 bases, and 3 bases had no gene match. The CDR3 is 15 residues long. In nucleotides, the CDR3 is TGTGCCAGCAGCTTATTAGCGGGCAGCACAGATACGCAGTATTTT. It encodes CASSLLAGSTDTQYF.

The J gene is TRBJ2-1, the V gene TRBV7-6, with TRBD2 matching over 10 bases. V was clipped by 5 bases and J by 4 bases; unmatched bases: 8. There are 16 residues in the CDR3. Looked up from germline, CDR1 is SGHVS and CDR2 is FNYEAQ. CDR3 DNA sequence: TGTGCCAGCAGCGGAAGTAGCGGGAGGTCGTACAATGAGCAGTTCTTC. Translated: CASSGSSGRSYNEQFF.

V gene TRBV28 combines with J gene TRBJ2-7; TRBD2 might be the D (6 bases). V was pared by 8 bases and J by 5 bases, with 22 bases between. This CDR3 region has 15 residues. Per the germline V gene, CDR1 is MDHEN and CDR2 is SYDVKM. DNA of the CDR3: TGTGCCAGCCTAGAATCAGGCCCCGGGAGACACGAGCAGTACTTC. This codes for CASLESGPGRHEQYF.

Only one count was recorded for this clone. This chain links TRBV18 with TRBJ1-2; no clear D. Germline values: CDR1 KGHSH, CDR2 LQKENI. This CDR3 is built from 17 residues. Deletions cut 1 base from V and 2 bases from J, with 17 bases between. CDR3 protein: CASSPRTSWESNYGYTF. The DNA for the CDR3 is TGTGCCAGCTCACCACGTACCTCCTGGGAATCCAACTATGGCTACACCTTC.

The V call is TRBV28, the J call TRBJ2-7; 9 bases are a match to TRBD1. The germline gives CDR1 MDHEN, CDR2 SYDVKM. The CDR3 spans 12 residues. V gave up 6 bases and J gave up 7 bases; unmatched junction bases: 4. CDR3 bases: TGTGCCAGCAGAAAAGACAGGGGGGAGCAGTACGTC. Amino acid sequence: CASRKDRGEQYV.

The chain recombines TRBV19 with TRBJ2-1; TRBD1 matches 9 bases. Germline CDR1 LNHDA, CDR2 SQIVND (reference sequence). CDR3 size: 14 residues. J was trimmed by 5 bases and V by 8 bases; bases with no gene match: 7. The CDR3 bases are TGTGCCAGTTCGCCGGGACAGGGCCACAATGAGCAGTTCTTC. Amino acids: CASSPGQGHNEQFF.

The chain couples TRBV5-5 to TRBJ1-2; no clear D gene. The CDR3 extends over 13 amino acids. Per the germline V gene, CDR1 is SGHKS and CDR2 is YYEKEE (reference sequence). V lost 0 bases and J 10 bases, leaving 13 bases between the germline ends. CDR3 sequence reads: CASSLAPGFDYTF. The CDR3 nucleotides are TGTGCCAGCAGCTTGGCCCCCGGTTTTGACTACACCTTC. Looking up the rest from reference TRBV5-5 and TRBJ1-2 gives the full variable domain: DAGVTQSPTHLIKTRGQQVTLRCSPISGHKSVSWYQQVLGQGPQFIFQYYEKEERGRGNFPDRFSARQFPNYSSELNVNALLLGDSALYLCASSLAPGFDYTFGSGTRLTVV.

The chain has TRBV7-2 and TRBJ1-3; the D gene is possibly TRBD1 (6 bases). The V and J ends lost 1 base and 3 bases respectively, with 16 bases between them. Per the germline V gene, CDR1 is SGHTA and CDR2 is FQGNSA. The CDR3 is 17 residues long. The CDR3 nucleotides are TGTGCCAGCAGCTTAGGAAAAACAGGGTTTGGTGGAAACACCATATATTTT. It yields the protein CASSLGKTGFGGNTIYF.